These 9 T cell receptor beta chains were all obtained from the same sample, sequenced in a study of cytomegalovirus exposure and HLA in healthy donors. Data came from immunoSEQ multiplex PCR; TCRdb stores just in-frame clones and leaves some out. The repertoire includes about 150,000 clones, 91% of them detected once, and about 0.65% sits in the top ten. The sequencing sample was made of PBMCs. These receptors all come from a man aged 18 to 35 in good health and CMV-seronegative.

This chain links TRBV9 with TRBJ2-7; 8 positions match TRBD2. The CDR3 loop spans 15 amino acids. The J segment lost 0 bases and the V segment lost 2 bases, leaving 4 bases of the junction unmatched. The germline gives CDR1 SGDLS, CDR2 YYNGEE. The DNA for the CDR3 is TGTGCCAGCAGCGTCGCTAGCGGGCTCTCCTACGAGCAGTACTTC. Its translation: CASSVASGLSYEQYF.

This clone has only one observation. The chain is built from TRBV5-8 and TRBJ2-7; no definite D call. Germline assignment: CDR1 SGHTS and CDR2 YDEGEE. This CDR3 is 16 amino acids long. V lost 1 base and J lost 0, with 14 bases in between. The CDR3 here is CASSLFMGGPSYEQYF. The CDR3 coding sequence is TGTGCCAGCAGCTTGTTTATGGGTGGGCCCTCCTACGAGCAGTACTTC.

The chain employs TRBV30 and TRBJ2-1; D might be TRBD2 (6 bases). CDR3 length: 12 amino acids. In germline, CDR1 is GTSNPN, CDR2 SVGIG (reference sequence). V lost 8 bases, J lost 8 bases, and 16 bases lay in between. The CDR3 coding sequence is TGTGCCAGGGACCGGTGGGGGGATGAGCAGTTCTTC. Its protein is CARDRWGDEQFF. Combining the CDR3 with reference TRBV30 and TRBJ2-1 gives the whole variable domain SQTIHQWPATLVQPVGSPLSLECTVEGTSNPNLYWYRQAAGRGLQLLFYSVGIGQISSEVPQNLSASRPQDRQFILSSKKLLLSDSGFYLCARDRWGDEQFFGPGTRLTVL.

The J gene is TRBJ2-1, the V gene TRBV9; D perhaps matches TRBD2 (6 bases). CDR3 size: 17 residues. The V end lost 0 bases, the J end lost 1 base, and 14 bases lay between the germline ends. Germline CDR1 and CDR2: SGDLS and YYNGEE. The CDR3 reads CASSVDPGSLSYNEQFF. CDR3 sequence (DNA): TGTGCCAGCAGCGTAGACCCCGGGAGTTTATCCTACAATGAGCAGTTCTTC.

V gene TRBV5-1 combines with J gene TRBJ2-7; TRBD1 matches 8 bases. In germline, CDR1 is SGHRS, CDR2 YFSETQ. CDR3 size: 15 residues. V was clipped by 4 bases and J by 3 bases; unmatched bases: 9. DNA for the CDR3: TGCGCCAGCAGCCTCTCAGGGGGCTCAGTCTACGAGCAGTACTTC. Translated, it gives CASSLSGGSVYEQYF.

J is TRBJ2-1 and V is TRBV27; D uncertain. Deletions cut 5 bases from V and 4 bases from J, with 3 bases between. CDR1 and CDR2 (germline): MNHEY, SMNVEV (reference sequence). This CDR3 region has 11 residues. The CDR3 bases are TGTGCCAGCAGTCTATACAATGAGCAGTTCTTC. It yields the protein CASSLYNEQFF.

This sequence joins TRBV7-9 and TRBJ2-1; 7 bases are shared with TRBD2. Per germline, CDR1 SEHNR and CDR2 FQNEAQ (reference sequence). This CDR3 comprises 14 residues. With 8 bases clipped from V and 4 bases from J, the junction kept 8 bases outside the gene matches. The CDR3 coding sequence is TGTGCCAGCCACCCTGGGCGGGAGTACAATGAGCAGTTCTTC. It is translated as CASHPGREYNEQFF.

A word on this clone: One end of the junction is discordant with germline, which a read error may explain. The chain carries TRBV13 and TRBJ2-5; possible D gene TRBD1, 6 bases. The CDR3 runs to 15 residues. Germline V lookup: CDR1 PRHDT, CDR2 FYEKMQ (reference sequence). In nucleotides, the CDR3 is TGTGCCAGCAGCCTAGGGGGTGGCGGGCAAGAGACCCAGTACTTC. This translates into CASSLGGGGQETQYF. The whole variable domain, filled in from reference TRBV13 and TRBJ2-5, reads AAGVIQSPRHLIKEKRETATLKCYPIPRHDTVYWYQQGPGQDPQFLISFYEKMQSDKGSIPDRFSAQQFSDYHSELNMSSLELGDSALYFCASSLGGGGQETQYFGPGTRLLVL.

The J gene is TRBJ1-3, the V gene TRBV2; the match to TRBD1 covers 7 bases. V lost 3 bases to trimming and J lost 0 bases; unmatched junction nucleotides: 2. The V gene's germline CDR1 is SNHLY and CDR2 FYNNEI. The CDR3 sequence is 15 residues long. CDR3: CASSDHRGSGNTIYF. Here the CDR3 DNA reads TGTGCCAGCAGTGACCACAGGGGCTCTGGAAACACCATATATTTT.